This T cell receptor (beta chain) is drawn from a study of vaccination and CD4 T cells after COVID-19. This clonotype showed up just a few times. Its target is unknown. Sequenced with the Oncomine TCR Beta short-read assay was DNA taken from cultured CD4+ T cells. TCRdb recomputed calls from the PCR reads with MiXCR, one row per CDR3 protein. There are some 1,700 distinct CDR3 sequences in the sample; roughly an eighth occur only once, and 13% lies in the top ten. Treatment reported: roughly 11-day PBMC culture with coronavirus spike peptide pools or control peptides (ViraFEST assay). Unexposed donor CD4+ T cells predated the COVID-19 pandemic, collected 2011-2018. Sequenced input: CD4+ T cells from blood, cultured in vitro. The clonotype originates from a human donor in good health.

The CDR3 region is CSVEEVYRTSGSPNEQFF. The CDR3, as DNA: TGCAGCGTTGAAGAGGTCTACAGGACTAGCGGGAGCCCCAATGAGCAGTTCTTC. The rearrangement joins TRBV29-1 to TRBJ2-1, with 13 bases lining up with TRBD2. CDR1 and CDR2 from the germline V gene are SQVTM and ANQGSEA. The trim removed 0 bases at V and 6 bases at J, leaving 11 bases unmatched. The CDR3 totals 18 residues.